Presented here are 10 T cell receptor beta chains from one specimen sequenced in a study of beta chain features in type 1 diabetes. Expressed TCRB transcripts were sequenced because the entire RNA isolate underwent reverse transcription. Sequencing was performed with immunoSEQ multiplex PCR; in TCRdb, only in-frame clones are kept and a portion is missing. Of about 140,000 clones listed, 9.7% are singletons. The specimen sequenced was central memory CD4+ T cells from blood. These receptors were taken from a woman in her forties in good health.

V is TRBV28 and J is TRBJ2-3; D may be TRBD2 (6 bases). V gave up 1 base and J gave up 6 bases, with 17 bases separating them. CDR1 MDHEN and CDR2 SYDVKM come from the germline V gene. The CDR3 covers 16 residues. In nucleotides, the CDR3 is TGTGCCAGCAGTTTATTGAACCCCGGGACTCGGGATACGCAGTATTTT. This gives the protein CASSLLNPGTRDTQYF.

V is TRBV7-2 and J is TRBJ1-6; no definite D call. Germline lookup yields CDR1 SGHTA and CDR2 FQGNSA. This CDR3 is 15 amino acids long. Trimming cost V 3 bases and J 7 bases, with 13 bases left between them. The CDR3 DNA reads TGTGCCAGCAGCTTTGCTAGGCAGATCAATTCACCCCTCCACTTT. Protein product: CASSFARQINSPLHF.

The V and J genes are TRBV19 and TRBJ1-5; 8 nucleotides match TRBD1. J lost 3 bases, V lost 4 bases, and 5 bases had no gene match. The germline V gene encodes CDR1 LNHDA and CDR2 SQIVND (reference sequence). The CDR3 covers 15 residues. This chain's CDR3 is CASSTGGLVNQPQHF. As DNA, the CDR3 is TGTGCCAGTAGTACAGGGGGCTTGGTCAATCAGCCCCAGCATTTT.

The J gene is TRBJ1-1, the V gene TRBV7-9; D gene unclear. The V gene's germline CDR1 is SEHNR and CDR2 FQNEAQ (reference sequence). V was clipped by 4 bases and J by 4 bases, with 13 bases between them. The CDR3 loop spans 14 amino acids. CDR3 region: CASSSLAGVTEAFF. The CDR3 region has the DNA TGTGCCAGCAGCTCCCTAGCCGGGGTCACTGAAGCTTTCTTT.

This clone was found many times. The chain combines TRBV7-2 with TRBJ2-7; 9 nucleotides line up with TRBD1. The CDR3 has 13 amino acids. Germline-derived CDR1 and CDR2 are SGHTA and FQGNSA. The V segment lost 3 bases and the J segment 6 bases; nucleotides outside the gene matches: 3. CDR3 sequence reads: CASSLGQGTEQYF. CDR3 bases: TGTGCCAGCAGCTTGGGACAGGGAACCGAGCAGTACTTC. The entire variable domain, with the rest obtained from reference TRBV7-2 and TRBJ2-7, is as follows: GAGVSQSPSNKVTEKGKDVELRCDPISGHTALYWYRQSLGQGLEFLIYFQGNSAPDKSGLPSDRFSAERTGGSVSTLTIQRTQQEDSAVYLCASSLGQGTEQYFGPGTRLTVT.

This clone was counted between two and nine times. V and J are TRBV6-5 and TRBJ1-2; D unclear. The V end lost 5 bases, the J end lost 4 bases, and 11 bases lay between the germline ends. This CDR3 contains 13 residues. CDR1 and CDR2 (germline): MNHEY, SVGAGI. The DNA of the CDR3 is TGTGCCAGCAGTCCAACAGTGCCCTATGGCTACACCTTC. This encodes CASSPTVPYGYTF.

This clone was seen a few times. The CDR3 region has the DNA TGTGCCAGCAGTGAAGTAGCGGGGGCCAACACCGGGGAGCTGTTTTTT. Translating gives CASSEVAGANTGELFF. The chain has TRBV6-1 and TRBJ2-2, with 9 bases that match TRBD2. The germline CDR1 and CDR2 sequences are MNHNS and SASEGT. The CDR3 consists of 16 residues. After removal of 1 base from V and 2 bases from J, the junction contained 2 bases not matched to a gene.

The genes are TRBV7-8 and TRBJ2-2, with 14 nucleotides matching TRBD2. The CDR3 contains 18 residues. The germline V gene encodes CDR1 SGHVS and CDR2 FQNEAQ. The V segment lost 3 bases and the J segment 4 bases; nucleotides outside the gene matches: 7. DNA for the CDR3: TGTGCCAGCAGCTTTCGACTAGCGGGGGGGGTGGGCACCGGGGAGCTGTTTTTT. The encoded protein is CASSFRLAGGVGTGELFF. The whole variable domain, filled in from reference TRBV7-8 and TRBJ2-2, reads GAGVSQSPRYKVAKRGQDVALRCDPISGHVSLFWYQQALGQGPEFLTYFQNEAQLDKSGLPSDRFFAERPEGSVSTLKIQRTQQEDSAVYLCASSFRLAGGVGTGELFFGEGSRLTVL.

The chain uses TRBV5-5 and TRBJ2-2; D is unclear. V lost 4 bases, J lost 1 base, and 11 bases lay in between. CDR1 and CDR2 from the germline V gene are SGHKS and YYEKEE (reference sequence). CDR3 length equals 15 residues. The CDR3 coding sequence is TGTGCCAGCAGCCCCCGGTTAGAGAACACCGGGGAGCTGTTTTTT. The encoded protein is CASSPRLENTGELFF.

This clone was recorded at least ten times. The V and J genes are TRBV4-1 and TRBJ2-5, with a tentative D call TRBD1 (6 bases). The CDR3 spans 15 residues. With 4 bases removed from V and 3 bases from J, the gap between germline ends came to 15 bases. Germline CDR1 reads MGHRA; CDR2 reads YSYEKL. DNA for the CDR3: TGCGCCAGCAGCCCAGGGGCTGCGGCAGAAGAGACCCAGTACTTC. Translated: CASSPGAAAEETQYF.